This T cell receptor beta chain was found in a study of cytomegalovirus exposure and HLA in healthy donors. Germline V gene lookup returns CDR1 SGHRS and CDR2 YFSETQ. The CDR3 runs 14 residues. V was cut by 5 bases and J by 5 bases, with 16 bases left in between. Amplification used 60 Vbeta primers and 13 Jbeta primers. Generated by immunoSEQ multiplex PCR, the TCRdb table keeps only in-frame clones and is missing some. Seen here are some 190,000 clones, 80% to 90% observed once, and the top ten hold over 1%. Points on this clone: What it recognizes is unknown.

Overall study results and limits: The investigators catalogued 160 or so TCR beta chains as cytomegalovirus-associated.

This chain joins TRBV5-1 and TRBJ2-5, with a tentative D call TRBD1 (6 bases). The TCR sequence derives from a man aged 25 to 40 in good health and CMV-seronegative. Sequencing was performed on PBMCs. CDR3 bases: TGCGCCAGCAGTTCGGGACCAAGGGGGGAGACCCAGTACTTC. It specifies CASSSGPRGETQYF.